The rows below give T cell receptor beta chains drawn from one sample of a study of read filtering for tumor transcriptome and immune sequencing. One entry per CDR3 protein results from TCRdb running MiXCR on the reads. The table records over 80,000 distinct CDR3 sequences, more than 9% of them present only once. Sample: a population of CD138-negative cells sorted from bone marrow. Receptors originate from a donor at least 40 years old with multiple myeloma. Both conserved end residues are part of each CDR3. A D gene is named only where the DNA matches it firmly. Clone size is given for some rows only: seen once, a few or many times, or a class if the clone is expanded.

cdr3_nt: TGTGCCAGCAGCCAAGTTAAAGGTGGACAACAAGAGACCCAGTACTTC; cdr3_aa: CASSQVKGGQQETQYF; d_call: .; v_call: TRBV4-2; j_call: TRBJ2-5; clone_size: .
cdr3_nt: TGTGCCACTCTAACCGGGACAGGGGATAGGGGTGAAGCTTTCTTT; cdr3_aa: CATLTGTGDRGEAFF; d_call: TRBD1; v_call: TRBV28; j_call: TRBJ1-1; clone_size: many
cdr3_nt: TGTGCCGGCGCCGGACAGGGGGCAGATACGCAGTATTTT; cdr3_aa: CAGAGQGADTQYF; d_call: TRBD1; v_call: TRBV2; j_call: TRBJ2-3; clone_size: .
cdr3_nt: TGTGCCAGCGTTGCAAGGGCGGTTGGGGACACCGGGGAGCTGTTTTTT; cdr3_aa: CASVARAVGDTGELFF; d_call: .; v_call: TRBV6-1; j_call: TRBJ2-2; clone_size: many
cdr3_nt: TGCAGTGCTAGAGACCCCGCGGGAGGCGGCGACGAGCAGTACTTC; cdr3_aa: CSARDPAGGGDEQYF; d_call: TRBD2; v_call: TRBV20-1; j_call: TRBJ2-7; clone_size: many
cdr3_nt: TGTGCCAGTCGGAAACAGGGCTACACCGGGGAGCTGTTTTTT; cdr3_aa: CASRKQGYTGELFF; d_call: .; v_call: TRBV19; j_call: TRBJ2-2; clone_size: many
cdr3_nt: TGTGCCAGCAGCCTCGTTTCCGGGACGCCTCTTAATGAGCAGTTCTTC; cdr3_aa: CASSLVSGTPLNEQFF; d_call: .; v_call: TRBV6-5; j_call: TRBJ2-1; clone_size: many
cdr3_nt: TGCGCCAGCAGCTCCTGGGGAGGGGAGAACACTGAAGCTTTCTTT; cdr3_aa: CASSSWGGENTEAFF; d_call: .; v_call: TRBV5-1; j_call: TRBJ1-1; clone_size: many
cdr3_nt: TGCGCCAGCAGCCCCGGGCCCACCTACGAGCAGTACTTC; cdr3_aa: CASSPGPTYEQYF; d_call: .; v_call: TRBV5-1; j_call: TRBJ2-7; clone_size: many
cdr3_nt: TGTGCCAGCAGCCTGACAGGGGGTGTCCACGAGCAGTACTTC; cdr3_aa: CASSLTGGVHEQYF; d_call: TRBD1; v_call: TRBV7-9; j_call: TRBJ2-7; clone_size: many
cdr3_nt: TGTGCCAGCAGCCAACTCAGGGCGGTAGGCAATGAGCAGTTCTTC; cdr3_aa: CASSQLRAVGNEQFF; d_call: .; v_call: TRBV6-2/TRBV6-3; j_call: TRBJ2-1; clone_size: many
cdr3_nt: TGTGCCTGGAGTAGGGGGCAAGAGCGGGGAGCTTTCTTT; cdr3_aa: CAWSRGQERGAFF; d_call: TRBD1; v_call: TRBV30; j_call: TRBJ1-1; clone_size: .
cdr3_nt: TGTGCCAGCAGCGTAGAAGGTGAGCAGTTCTTC; cdr3_aa: CASSVEGEQFF; d_call: .; v_call: TRBV9; j_call: TRBJ2-1; clone_size: many
cdr3_nt: TGCAGCGTAGCGGAGGGGTATACGCAGTATTTT; cdr3_aa: CSVAEGYTQYF; d_call: .; v_call: TRBV29-1; j_call: TRBJ2-3; clone_size: many
cdr3_nt: TGTGCCAGCAGTGAGGTGACTAGCGGGCCGTGGAACACCGGGGAGCTGTTTTTT; cdr3_aa: CASSEVTSGPWNTGELFF; d_call: TRBD2; v_call: TRBV25-1; j_call: TRBJ2-2; clone_size: many
cdr3_nt: TGTGCCAGCAGCGAAGCCCCTCACTACGAGCAGTACTTC; cdr3_aa: CASSEAPHYEQYF; d_call: .; v_call: TRBV9; j_call: TRBJ2-7; clone_size: many
cdr3_nt: TGTGCCATCAGTGGGGGACAGGGGGCATACACTGAAGCTTTCTTT; cdr3_aa: CAISGGQGAYTEAFF; d_call: TRBD1; v_call: TRBV10-3; j_call: TRBJ1-1; clone_size: many
cdr3_nt: TGTGCCAGCAGTGACCGGATGCAAGCTTTCTTT; cdr3_aa: CASSDRMQAFF; d_call: .; v_call: TRBV2; j_call: TRBJ1-1; clone_size: many
cdr3_nt: TGTGCCAGCAGTTTTGGGACTAATGAAAAACTGTTTTTT; cdr3_aa: CASSFGTNEKLFF; d_call: .; v_call: TRBV27; j_call: TRBJ1-4; clone_size: many
cdr3_nt: TGTGCCAGCACATCGAACACCGGGGAGCTGTTTTTT; cdr3_aa: CASTSNTGELFF; d_call: .; v_call: TRBV6-2/TRBV6-3; j_call: TRBJ2-2; clone_size: .
cdr3_nt: TGCGCCAGCAGCCTAAGGGGGATTGGGGACTATGGCTACACCTTC; cdr3_aa: CASSLRGIGDYGYTF; d_call: .; v_call: TRBV10-2; j_call: TRBJ1-2; clone_size: many
cdr3_nt: TGTGCCAGCAGTCCAGCGGGCTCTGGGGCCAACGTCCTGACTTTC; cdr3_aa: CASSPAGSGANVLTF; d_call: .; v_call: TRBV3-1; j_call: TRBJ2-6; clone_size: few
cdr3_nt: TGCAGCGCTGGGACAGGGGGCTTTAATGAGCAGTTCTTC; cdr3_aa: CSAGTGGFNEQFF; d_call: TRBD1; v_call: TRBV29-1; j_call: TRBJ2-1; clone_size: many
cdr3_nt: TGCAGTGCTAGAGATGGCAGACTCAATGAGCAGTTCTTC; cdr3_aa: CSARDGRLNEQFF; d_call: .; v_call: TRBV20-1; j_call: TRBJ2-1; clone_size: many
cdr3_nt: TGTGCCAGCAGGAAGGGGACTAGCGGGAGTTCCGGGGAGCTGTTTTTT; cdr3_aa: CASRKGTSGSSGELFF; d_call: TRBD2; v_call: TRBV2; j_call: TRBJ2-2; clone_size: many
cdr3_nt: TGTGCCAGCAGCCGACAGTCGGGGAACACTGAAGCTTTCTTT; cdr3_aa: CASSRQSGNTEAFF; d_call: .; v_call: TRBV7-3; j_call: TRBJ1-1; clone_size: many
cdr3_nt: TGTGCCAGCAGTATCGGACTAGCGGACAATGAGCAGTTCTTC; cdr3_aa: CASSIGLADNEQFF; d_call: TRBD2; v_call: TRBV7-3; j_call: TRBJ2-1; clone_size: few
cdr3_nt: TGTGCCAGTAGTCTGGGGGAGGGAGGTCACCAGCCCCAGCATTTT; cdr3_aa: CASSLGEGGHQPQHF; d_call: .; v_call: TRBV19; j_call: TRBJ1-5; clone_size: many
cdr3_nt: TGTGCCAGCACCTCGGGCAGGGCTGGAGATACGCAGTATTTT; cdr3_aa: CASTSGRAGDTQYF; d_call: .; v_call: TRBV12-3/TRBV12-4; j_call: TRBJ2-3; clone_size: many
cdr3_nt: TGTGCCTGGAGTTCCGGAGGATCAGATACGCAGTATTTT; cdr3_aa: CAWSSGGSDTQYF; d_call: .; v_call: TRBV30; j_call: TRBJ2-3; clone_size: .
cdr3_nt: TGTGCCAGCAGCTTAGTTACTAGCGCGATTAGTGGGCTCTTC; cdr3_aa: CASSLVTSAISGLF; d_call: TRBD2; v_call: TRBV7-2; j_call: TRBJ2-1; clone_size: few
cdr3_nt: TGTGCCAGCAGCCAGATGAGGACTAGGACAGATACGCAGTATTTT; cdr3_aa: CASSQMRTRTDTQYF; d_call: TRBD2; v_call: TRBV3-1; j_call: TRBJ2-3; clone_size: many
cdr3_nt: TGCGCCAGCAGCCAAGATCTTGGATTAAGCTCTGGGGCCAACGTCCTGACTTTC; cdr3_aa: CASSQDLGLSSGANVLTF; d_call: .; v_call: TRBV4-1; j_call: TRBJ2-6; clone_size: many
cdr3_nt: TGTGCCTGGAGTGTACGAGGGGGCACAGATACGCAGTATTTT; cdr3_aa: CAWSVRGGTDTQYF; d_call: .; v_call: TRBV30; j_call: TRBJ2-3; clone_size: many
cdr3_nt: TGTGCCAGCAGAACCGGACAGGGACCGAACACCGGGGAGCTGTTTTTT; cdr3_aa: CASRTGQGPNTGELFF; d_call: TRBD1; v_call: TRBV7-6; j_call: TRBJ2-2; clone_size: .
cdr3_nt: TGTGCCAGCAGAGAGGATCTTCAGCCCCAGCATTTT; cdr3_aa: CASREDLQPQHF; d_call: .; v_call: TRBV6-2/TRBV6-3; j_call: TRBJ1-5; clone_size: .
cdr3_nt: TGCAGTGCCACGGACAGGCCGGCGAGGTGGGCTTCGGTGGGCAATCAGCCCCAGCATTTT; cdr3_aa: CSATDRPARWASVGNQPQHF; d_call: TRBD1; v_call: TRBV20-1; j_call: TRBJ1-5; clone_size: many